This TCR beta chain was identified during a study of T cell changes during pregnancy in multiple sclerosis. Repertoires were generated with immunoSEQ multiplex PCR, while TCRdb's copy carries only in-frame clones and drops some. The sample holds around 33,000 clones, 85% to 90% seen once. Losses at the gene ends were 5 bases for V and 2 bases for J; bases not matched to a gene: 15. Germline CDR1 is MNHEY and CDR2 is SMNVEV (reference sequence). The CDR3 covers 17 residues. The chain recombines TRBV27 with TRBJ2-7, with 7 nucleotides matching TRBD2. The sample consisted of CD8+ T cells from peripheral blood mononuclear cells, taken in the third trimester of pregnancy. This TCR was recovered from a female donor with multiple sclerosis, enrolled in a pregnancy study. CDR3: CASSPGRVSGVTYEQYF. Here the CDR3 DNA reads TGTGCCAGCAGTCCCGGAAGGGTGAGCGGGGTAACCTACGAGCAGTACTTC.